These T cell receptor beta chains were read from a single sample in a study of T cell responses to AZD1222 COVID-19 vaccine. TCRdb's table, derived via immunoSEQ multiplex PCR, lists solely in-frame clones and lacks some. The sample lists roughly 130,000 clones; approximately 89% were seen once. The sequenced sample was peripheral blood, obtained on day 0 of AZD1222 vaccination. These receptors all stem from an adult in good health. The CDR3 runs from the conserved cysteine through the conserved F or W. Fields, in order: clone size, J gene, D gene, V gene, CDR3 protein, CDR3 DNA. A D gene is named only where the DNA matches it firmly. Clone size is stated in some rows and not others, as once, few, many or a class when expanded.

clone size: .; J gene: TRBJ2-7; D gene: TRBD1; V gene: TRBV7-9; CDR3 protein: CASSLGATGSSYEQYF; CDR3 DNA: TGTGCCAGCAGCCTTGGTGCGACAGGGAGCTCCTACGAGCAGTACTTC
clone size: .; J gene: TRBJ1-1; D gene: .; V gene: TRBV9; CDR3 protein: CASSVSDQNTEAFF; CDR3 DNA: TGTGCCAGCAGCGTCTCCGACCAGAACACTGAAGCTTTCTTT
clone size: .; J gene: TRBJ1-2; D gene: .; V gene: TRBV20-1; CDR3 protein: CSASNGRHFYGYTF; CDR3 DNA: TGCAGTGCTAGTAATGGCAGGCACTTCTATGGCTACACCTTC
clone size: once; J gene: TRBJ1-2; D gene: .; V gene: TRBV11-3; CDR3 protein: CASSQGQGSNNYGYTF; CDR3 DNA: TGTGCCAGCAGCCAAGGTCAGGGGTCAAATAACTATGGCTACACCTTC
clone size: .; J gene: TRBJ2-5; D gene: .; V gene: TRBV3-1/TRBV3-2; CDR3 protein: CASSQHGARETQYF; CDR3 DNA: TGTGCCAGCAGCCAACACGGGGCTCGGGAGACCCAGTACTTC
clone size: once; J gene: TRBJ1-6; D gene: TRBD1; V gene: TRBV27; CDR3 protein: CASSPWDRLNSPLHF; CDR3 DNA: TGTGCCAGCAGTCCCTGGGACAGGTTAAATTCACCCCTCCACTTT
clone size: .; J gene: TRBJ2-3; D gene: TRBD1; V gene: TRBV2; CDR3 protein: CASSGTDQDTQYF; CDR3 DNA: TGTGCCAGCAGCGGGACAGACCAAGATACGCAGTATTTT
clone size: .; J gene: TRBJ2-1; D gene: TRBD2; V gene: TRBV3-1/TRBV3-2; CDR3 protein: CASSLTSGLYNEQFF; CDR3 DNA: TGTGCCAGCAGTTTGACTAGCGGGCTTTACAATGAGCAGTTCTTC
clone size: .; J gene: TRBJ1-1; D gene: TRBD1; V gene: TRBV18; CDR3 protein: CASGWTGVNTEAFF; CDR3 DNA: TGTGCCAGCGGATGGACAGGGGTGAACACTGAAGCTTTCTTT
clone size: .; J gene: TRBJ2-7; D gene: .; V gene: TRBV29-1; CDR3 protein: CSVTITGDWEQYF; CDR3 DNA: TGCAGCGTAACCATCACAGGGGACTGGGAGCAGTACTTC
clone size: once; J gene: TRBJ1-1; D gene: .; V gene: TRBV19; CDR3 protein: CASSRTGFTEAFF; CDR3 DNA: TGTGCCAGTAGCCGTACAGGGTTCACTGAAGCTTTCTTT
clone size: .; J gene: TRBJ1-3; D gene: .; V gene: TRBV11-3; CDR3 protein: CASSLDGGEAGNTIYF; CDR3 DNA: TGTGCCAGCAGCTTAGATGGAGGGGAGGCTGGAAACACCATATATTTT
clone size: few; J gene: TRBJ1-2; D gene: .; V gene: TRBV6-5; CDR3 protein: CASTDPRGGTYGYTF; CDR3 DNA: TGTGCCAGCACCGACCCCCGGGGCGGAACCTATGGCTACACCTTC
clone size: .; J gene: TRBJ1-6; D gene: .; V gene: TRBV27; CDR3 protein: CASSWRQGSVVKSPLHF; CDR3 DNA: TGTGCCAGCAGTTGGAGACAAGGAAGCGTAGTGAAGTCACCCCTCCACTTT
clone size: .; J gene: TRBJ2-3; D gene: .; V gene: TRBV5-1; CDR3 protein: CASSFGSSTDTQYF; CDR3 DNA: TGCGCCAGCAGCTTCGGGTCCTCCACAGATACGCAGTATTTT
clone size: .; J gene: TRBJ1-1; D gene: .; V gene: TRBV6-6; CDR3 protein: CASSPGTLISLNTEAFF; CDR3 DNA: TGTGCCAGCAGTCCCGGGACTCTCATTTCCCTGAACACTGAAGCTTTCTTT
clone size: once; J gene: TRBJ2-7; D gene: .; V gene: TRBV6-1; CDR3 protein: CASSDRGSGEQYF; CDR3 DNA: TGTGCCAGCAGTGACAGGGGCTCTGGCGAGCAGTACTTC
clone size: .; J gene: TRBJ2-1; D gene: .; V gene: TRBV6-1; CDR3 protein: CASSEGEINEQFF; CDR3 DNA: TGTGCCAGCAGTGAAGGAGAGATAAATGAGCAGTTCTTC
clone size: .; J gene: TRBJ2-6; D gene: .; V gene: TRBV15; CDR3 protein: CATSRDGTSGANVLTF; CDR3 DNA: TGTGCCACCAGCAGAGACGGAACCTCTGGGGCCAACGTCCTGACTTTC
clone size: .; J gene: TRBJ2-2; D gene: .; V gene: TRBV6-5; CDR3 protein: CASSYSPTPRELFF; CDR3 DNA: TGTGCCAGCAGTTACTCGCCGACACCCAGGGAGCTGTTTTTT
clone size: few; J gene: TRBJ1-1; D gene: .; V gene: TRBV11-2; CDR3 protein: CASSFLGYGVEAFF; CDR3 DNA: TGTGCCAGCAGTTTTCTGGGGTACGGTGTTGAAGCTTTCTTT
clone size: .; J gene: TRBJ1-2; D gene: .; V gene: TRBV14; CDR3 protein: CASSRQVYYGYTF; CDR3 DNA: TGTGCCAGCAGCCGACAGGTCTACTATGGCTACACCTTC